The entry below describes one TCR beta chain. The antigen is undetermined. A single record per CDR3 protein comes from TCRdb applying MiXCR to the reads. Here the sample spans 70,000 or so distinct CDR3 sequences, about 27% being singletons. This specimen belongs to a study of T cell repertoires in cytomegalovirus infection. V shed 1 base, J shed 8 bases, and the junction held 6 bases outside the gene matches. The length of the CDR3 is 14 residues. Germline V gene lookup returns CDR1 SGHKS and CDR2 YYEKEE (reference sequence). This clonotype originated in a human donor in good health (CMV status not recorded). Some clones in this sample may be carry-over from other donors' samples. This chain joins TRBV5-5 and TRBJ1-3, with TRBD1 matching over 7 bases. The specimen was CD8+ T cells from cultured PBMCs, collected from culture after CMV antigen stimulation. This chain's CDR3 is CASSLLQGRHTIYF. The CDR3 DNA follows: TGTGCCAGCAGCTTGTTACAGGGGAGACACACCATATATTTT.